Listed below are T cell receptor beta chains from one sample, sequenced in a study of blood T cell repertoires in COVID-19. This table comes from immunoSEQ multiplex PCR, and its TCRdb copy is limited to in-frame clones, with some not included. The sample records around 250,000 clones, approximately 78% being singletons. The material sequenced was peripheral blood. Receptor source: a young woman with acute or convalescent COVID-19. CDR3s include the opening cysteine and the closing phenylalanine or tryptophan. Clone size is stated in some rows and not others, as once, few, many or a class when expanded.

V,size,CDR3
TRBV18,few,CASSPQGWGSGNTIYF
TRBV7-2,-,CASSLTGGNYGYTF
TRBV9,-,CASSPRGGLAGNEQFF
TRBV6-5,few,CASREGRVGEKLFF
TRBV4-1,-,CASSQEAAASTDTQYF
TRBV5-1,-,CASSIQGSSGNTIYF
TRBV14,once,CASSPTDSWNTEAFF
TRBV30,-,CAWSVSGAGDTEAFF
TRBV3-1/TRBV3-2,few,CASRLNTGANSPLHF
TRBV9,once,CASSTGLAGSTGELFF
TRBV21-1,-,CASSKLPDNSTDTQYF
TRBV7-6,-,CASSLVGTGNVGEQFF
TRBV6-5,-,CASSWARNTEAFF
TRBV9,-,CASSVEGVSNSPLHF
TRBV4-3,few,CASSQDRMGAGGYTF
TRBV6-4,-,CASSDSTGPADTQYF
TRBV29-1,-,CSVVEVLGQPQHF
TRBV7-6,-,CAIRQGSTDTQYF
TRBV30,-,CAWNMGGEETQYF
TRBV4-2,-,CASSLGIAEPTDTQYF
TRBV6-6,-,CASSPYRRTSGNYLLNEQFF
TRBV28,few,CASSLSGPQPQHF
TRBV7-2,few,CASSLVAPTPGTGGSPLHF
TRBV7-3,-,CASSEAGGENSPLHF
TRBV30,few,CAWSRGGNSNQPQHF
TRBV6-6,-,CASSYSGQGRNEQYF
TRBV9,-,CASSPHPLDVNTEAFF
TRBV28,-,CASNPQGRRGDTQYF
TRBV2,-,CASRVGLATYEQYF
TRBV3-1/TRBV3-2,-,CASSQDLAGGGTQYF
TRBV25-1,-,CASSEGGGEQFF
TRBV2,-,CASTRQGRFGYTF
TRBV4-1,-,CASSPDSYGYTF
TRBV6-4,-,CASSEFGGTANTEAFF
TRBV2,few,CASRQGTFSNQPQHF
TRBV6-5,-,CASRSEPRGVYGYTF
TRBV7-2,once,CASSLVGPGLAGKGYEQYF
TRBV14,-,CASSPRQAPNTEAFF
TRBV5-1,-,CASSQGAREKLFF